These T cell receptor beta chains were read from a single sample in a study of blood T cell repertoires in COVID-19. Clones were read by immunoSEQ multiplex PCR, and TCRdb kept only the in-frame ones, dropping some. Among about 77,000 clones, 80% were seen once, and the ten largest hold approximately 4.6%. The sample consisted of peripheral blood. The receptor set was obtained from a woman aged 65 to 85 with acute or convalescent COVID-19. Both conserved end residues are part of each CDR3. The D gene is left open where the match is weak. Some rows mark clone size as missing; the rest say once, few, many or name a class of expanded clone.

.	.	TRBV9	TRBJ1-1	CASSVAYHTEAFF	TGTGCCAGCAGCGTAGCCTACCACACTGAAGCTTTCTTT
.	.	TRBV5-1	TRBJ1-2	CASSLADGRGFTYGYTF	TGCGCCAGCAGCTTGGCCGACGGCAGGGGTTTTACCTATGGCTACACCTTC
.	.	TRBV6-5	TRBJ1-2	CASSYSTGGRSSGYTF	TGTGCCAGCAGTTACTCGACGGGGGGCAGAAGTTCTGGCTACACCTTC
.	.	TRBV11-3	TRBJ1-3	CASSSGTPGNTIYF	TGTGCCAGCAGCTCCGGGACACCCGGAAACACCATATATTTT
.	TRBD2	TRBV7-7	TRBJ2-2	CASSLAPGGTGELFF	TGTGCCAGCAGCTTAGCACCGGGGGGCACCGGGGAGCTGTTTTTT
.	.	TRBV9	TRBJ1-5	CASSVAGLSNQPQHF	TGTGCCAGCAGCGTAGCTGGCTTGAGCAATCAGCCCCAGCATTTT
.	TRBD1	TRBV7-9	TRBJ1-2	CASSSATGGLYGYTF	TGTGCTAGCAGCTCCGCGACAGGGGGTCTCTATGGCTACACCTTC
.	.	TRBV2	TRBJ1-5	CASSETRGNQPQHF	TGTGCCAGCAGTGAAACCAGGGGCAATCAGCCCCAGCATTTT
few	.	TRBV11-2	TRBJ2-3	CASSLGGGAGDTQYF	TGTGCCAGCAGCCTCGGGGGTGGGGCCGGAGATACGCAGTATTTT
.	TRBD2	TRBV11-2	TRBJ2-5	CASSSYGEGQETQYF	TGTGCCAGCAGCAGTTACGGGGAGGGACAAGAGACCCAGTACTTC
once	.	TRBV21-1	TRBJ2-7	CASSLAGRGHSYEQYF	TGTGCCAGCAGCCTCGCGGGGCGGGGGCACTCCTACGAGCAGTACTTC
.	TRBD2	TRBV11-2	TRBJ2-3	CASSFTRDYGTDTQYF	TGTGCCAGCAGCTTCACCAGGGACTACGGGACAGATACGCAGTATTTT
.	TRBD2	TRBV4-1	TRBJ2-5	CASSHAAGGYAETQYF	TGCGCCAGCAGCCACGCCGCGGGGGGATATGCAGAGACCCAGTACTTC
.	.	TRBV14	TRBJ2-3	CASSPLGGPSTDTQYF	TGTGCCAGCAGCCCCCTAGGGGGACCTAGCACAGATACGCAGTATTTT
.	.	TRBV29-1	TRBJ1-1	CSVGEGTEAFF	TGCAGCGTCGGGGAGGGCACTGAAGCTTTCTTT
.	TRBD1	TRBV7-9	TRBJ1-5	CASSEQGEQPQHF	TGTGCCAGCAGCGAGCAGGGGGAGCAGCCCCAGCATTTT
.	TRBD1	TRBV10-3	TRBJ2-7	CATQIPDRARNEQYF	TGTGCCACCCAAATTCCGGACAGGGCGAGGAACGAGCAGTACTTC
few	.	TRBV6-5	TRBJ1-2	CASSIQGHYGYTF	TGTGCCAGCAGTATCCAGGGTCACTATGGCTACACCTTC
few	.	TRBV3-1/TRBV3-2	TRBJ1-6	CASSHSAGRNSPLHF	TGTGCCAGCAGCCATTCAGCAGGGCGCAATTCACCCCTCCACTTT
.	TRBD1	TRBV14	TRBJ1-6	CASSQVRTGGILHF	TGTGCCAGCAGCCAAGTTCGGACAGGGGGGATACTCCACTTT
few	.	TRBV19	TRBJ1-3	CASKRTGTSSGNTIYF	TGTGCCAGTAAAAGGACCGGGACATCCTCTGGAAACACCATATATTTT
.	.	TRBV11-3	TRBJ1-2	CASSLGPLNTRGYTF	TGTGCCAGCAGCTTAGGTCCCCTGAACACCCGAGGCTACACCTTC
.	.	TRBV4-1	TRBJ2-3	CASSQEVTSHTQYF	TGCGCCAGCAGCCAAGAAGTGACTTCACATACGCAGTATTTT
.	.	TRBV5-5	TRBJ2-7	CASSLRFPGALSYEQYF	TGTGCCAGCAGCCTGCGGTTTCCAGGGGCCCTATCCTACGAGCAGTACTTC
.	.	TRBV5-6	TRBJ2-1	CASSLAPTTSGNEQFF	TGTGCCAGCAGCTTGGCCCCGACTACCTCGGGAAATGAGCAGTTCTTC
.	TRBD1	TRBV14	TRBJ1-1	CASSRRQGWTEAFF	TGTGCCAGCAGCCGACGACAGGGGTGGACTGAAGCTTTCTTT
few	.	TRBV19	TRBJ1-2	CASSIGGSGVNGYTF	TGTGCCAGTAGTATAGGGGGCTCGGGGGTGAATGGCTACACCTTC
.	.	TRBV13	TRBJ1-2	CASSPQGYDHYTF	TGTGCCAGCAGCCCTCAGGGTTATGATCACTACACCTTC
.	TRBD1	TRBV29-1	TRBJ2-2	CSVEGQGNAGELFF	TGCAGCGTTGAGGGACAGGGTAACGCCGGGGAGCTGTTTTTT
once	.	TRBV5-5	TRBJ1-3	CASRFREGSGNTIYF	TGTGCCAGCAGATTCCGGGAGGGCTCCGGAAACACCATATATTTT
.	TRBD2	TRBV6-1	TRBJ2-3	CASSEGGWTALTSGPDTQYF	TGTGCCAGCAGTGAGGGGGGTTGGACTGCACTAACTAGCGGCCCTGATACGCAGTATTTT
.	.	TRBV4-3	TRBJ1-1	CASSQIGGFMNTEAFF	TGCGCCAGCAGCCAGATAGGGGGTTTCATGAACACTGAAGCTTTCTTT
.	.	TRBV6-2/TRBV6-3	TRBJ2-5	CASSYGLQETQYF	TGTGCCAGCAGTTATGGGCTTCAAGAGACCCAGTACTTC
.	.	TRBV7-8	TRBJ2-3	CASSFDTQYF	TGTGCCAGCTCGTTTGATACGCAGTATTTT
.	TRBD1	TRBV7-8	TRBJ1-2	CASSPDGQGFGDYGYTF	TGTGCCAGCAGCCCGGACGGACAGGGGTTCGGGGACTATGGCTACACCTTC
.	TRBD1	TRBV6-2/TRBV6-3	TRBJ2-7	CASSYLATGGPNYEQYF	TGTGCCAGCAGTTATCTCGCGACAGGGGGCCCTAATTACGAGCAGTACTTC
once	.	TRBV6-1	TRBJ1-4	CASSGISQGPDEKLFF	TGTGCCAGCAGTGGAATCTCGCAGGGGCCTGATGAAAAACTGTTTTTT
once	.	TRBV24-1	TRBJ2-1	CATKSGDYNEQFF	TGTGCCACCAAAAGTGGAGACTACAATGAGCAGTTCTTC
.	TRBD1	TRBV18	TRBJ1-3	CASSEGQSLGNTIYF	TGTGCCAGCTCAGAGGGACAGAGTCTTGGAAACACCATATATTTT
.	.	TRBV12-2	TRBJ1-1	CASRLVVDRWNTEAFF	TGTGCAAGTCGCTTAGTGGTCGACAGGTGGAACACTGAAGCTTTCTTT
.	TRBD2	TRBV15	TRBJ2-5	CATSRDGPGGPQETQYF	TGTGCCACCAGCAGAGACGGGCCGGGGGGGCCTCAAGAGACCCAGTACTTC
.	.	TRBV19	TRBJ1-5	CASRGEGTVLNQPQHF	TGTGCCAGTAGGGGGGAGGGGACGGTCCTTAATCAGCCCCAGCATTTT
.	.	TRBV7-8	TRBJ1-1	CASRIGGSNTEAFF	TGTGCCAGCAGGATTGGGGGGTCGAACACTGAAGCTTTCTTT
.	TRBD1	TRBV7-3	TRBJ1-1	CASSLTGTTEAFF	TGTGCCAGCAGCTTGACAGGGACCACTGAAGCTTTCTTT
.	.	TRBV18	TRBJ1-5	CASSPTGFNQPQHF	TGTGCCAGCTCGCCTACAGGATTCAATCAGCCCCAGCATTTT
.	.	TRBV7-2	TRBJ2-5	CASSGGRRGSFQETQYF	TGTGCCAGCAGCGGGGGGCGCAGGGGGAGTTTCCAAGAGACCCAGTACTTC
.	TRBD1	TRBV29-1	TRBJ1-2	CSVVRTGNWDGYTF	TGCAGCGTTGTTCGGACAGGCAATTGGGATGGCTACACCTTC